The rows below give T cell receptor beta chains drawn from one sample of a study of siplizumab effects on memory and regulatory T cells. Profiling relied on immunoSEQ multiplex PCR, and the TCRdb table lists in-frame clones only, not all of them. The sample lists 95,000 to 100,000 clones; around 90% were seen once. Specimen: non-Treg CD4+ T cells sorted from blood. These receptors came from a human donor in good health. The CDR3 runs from the conserved cysteine through the conserved F or W. The D gene is left open where the match is weak. Size tells how often a clone was seen (once, few, many) or the class of an expanded clone, and some rows leave it out.

TRBV10-2	TRBJ2-2	NA	NA	TGCGCCAGCAGCGCCGGCCCCGCAGGGCGGGACACCGGGGAGCTGTTTTTT	CASSAGPAGRDTGELFF
TRBV2	TRBJ2-7	NA	NA	TGTGCCAGCAGTGCCCTACACCACGAGCAGTACTTC	CASSALHHEQYF
TRBV19	TRBJ2-5	NA	NA	TGTGCCAGTAGTATAGGCCGGGGGAGGGAGACCCAGTACTTC	CASSIGRGRETQYF
TRBV4-1	TRBJ1-5	NA	few	TGCGCCAGCAGCCCGTATGGGCTCAATCAGCCCCAGCATTTT	CASSPYGLNQPQHF
TRBV9	TRBJ2-5	NA	NA	TGTGCCAGCACCCCATCCCCCAAGGACAGCGGAGGGACCCAGTACTTC	CASTPSPKDSGGTQYF
TRBV28	TRBJ2-7	NA	NA	TGTGCCAGCAGTTTATTGGGCAACTCCTACGAGCAGTACTTC	CASSLLGNSYEQYF
TRBV18	TRBJ2-2	TRBD1	NA	TGTGCCAGCTCACGGACAGGGGAAAACACCGGGGAGCTGTTTTTT	CASSRTGENTGELFF
TRBV15	TRBJ1-5	NA	NA	TGTGCCACCAGCAGAGTAGGAGGCCAGCCCCAGCATTTT	CATSRVGGQPQHF
TRBV5-5	TRBJ2-1	NA	NA	TGTGCCAGCAGCCCCGACTATGCTGAGCAGTTCTTC	CASSPDYAEQFF
TRBV19	TRBJ1-2	TRBD1	NA	TGTGCCAGTAGTATGCCGGGACAGGGGAACGGCTACACCTTC	CASSMPGQGNGYTF
TRBV7-9	TRBJ2-7	NA	NA	TGTGCCACCCAGGGGGGAGCCTACGAGCAGTACTTC	CATQGGAYEQYF
TRBV25-1	TRBJ2-7	TRBD2	few	TGTGCCAGCAGTCATGGGACTAGCGGGAGGAGGAAAGGTTACGAGCAGTACTTC	CASSHGTSGRRKGYEQYF
TRBV2	TRBJ1-5	NA	NA	TGTGCCAGCAGTGAGGGACGGCGGGGCAATCAGCCCCAGCATTTT	CASSEGRRGNQPQHF
TRBV25-1	TRBJ2-7	TRBD2	NA	TGTGCCAGCAGTAGGTTTACTAGCGGGTCCTACGAGCAGTACTTC	CASSRFTSGSYEQYF
TRBV5-1	TRBJ1-2	NA	once	TGCGCCAGCAGCTTGACTACAGGGTCCCTATATGGCTACACCTTC	CASSLTTGSLYGYTF
TRBV6-5	TRBJ2-7	TRBD1	NA	TGTGCCAGCAGCTACGACAGGGGCCCCTACGAGCAGTACTTC	CASSYDRGPYEQYF